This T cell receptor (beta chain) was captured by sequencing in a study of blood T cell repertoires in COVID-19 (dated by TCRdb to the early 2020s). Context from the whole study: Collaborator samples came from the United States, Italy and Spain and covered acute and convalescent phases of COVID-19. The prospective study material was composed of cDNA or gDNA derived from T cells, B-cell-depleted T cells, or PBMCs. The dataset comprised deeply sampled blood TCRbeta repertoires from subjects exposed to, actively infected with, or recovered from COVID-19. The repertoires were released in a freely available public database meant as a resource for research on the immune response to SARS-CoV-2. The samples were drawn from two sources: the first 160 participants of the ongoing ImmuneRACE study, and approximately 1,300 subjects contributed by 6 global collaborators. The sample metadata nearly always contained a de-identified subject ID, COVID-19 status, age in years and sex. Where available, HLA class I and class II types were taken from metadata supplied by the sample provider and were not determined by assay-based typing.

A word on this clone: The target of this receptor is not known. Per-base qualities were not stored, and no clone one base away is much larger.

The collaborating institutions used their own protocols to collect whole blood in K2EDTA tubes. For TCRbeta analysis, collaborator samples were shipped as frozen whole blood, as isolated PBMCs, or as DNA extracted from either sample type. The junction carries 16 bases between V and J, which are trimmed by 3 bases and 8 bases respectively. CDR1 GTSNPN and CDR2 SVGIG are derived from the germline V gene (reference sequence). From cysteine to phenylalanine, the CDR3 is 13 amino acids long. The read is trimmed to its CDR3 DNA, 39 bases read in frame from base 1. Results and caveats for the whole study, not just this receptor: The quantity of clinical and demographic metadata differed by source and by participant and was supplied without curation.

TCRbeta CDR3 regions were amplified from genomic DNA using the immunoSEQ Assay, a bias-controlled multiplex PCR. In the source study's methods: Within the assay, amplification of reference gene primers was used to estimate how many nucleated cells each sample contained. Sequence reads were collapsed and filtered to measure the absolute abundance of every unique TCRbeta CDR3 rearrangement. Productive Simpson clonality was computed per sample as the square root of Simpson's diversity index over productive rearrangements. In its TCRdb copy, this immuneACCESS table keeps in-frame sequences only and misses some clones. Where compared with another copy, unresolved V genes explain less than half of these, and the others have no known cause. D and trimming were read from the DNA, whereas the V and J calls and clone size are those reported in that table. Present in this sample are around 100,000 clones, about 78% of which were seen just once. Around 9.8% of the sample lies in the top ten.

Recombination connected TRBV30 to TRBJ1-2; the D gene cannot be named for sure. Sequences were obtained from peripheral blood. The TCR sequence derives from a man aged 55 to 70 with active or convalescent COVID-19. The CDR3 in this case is CAWSPGNHLGYTF. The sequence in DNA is TGTGCCTGGAGCCCGGGAAACCACCTCGGCTACACCTTC.